This TCR beta chain is drawn from a study of low-dose radiotherapy and immunotherapy resistance in tumors. Study overall: Cohort 1 was treated with 0.5 Gy per fraction at 2-week intervals, amounting to 6.5 Gy overall.

With regard to this clonotype: This likely reflects a read error, since a far larger clone is one base away.

cDNA synthesis used a TRAV/TRBV-specific primer set for both chains. With a constant-region primer and a V-primer adapter, TCRs were subjected to approximately 18 PCR cycles of amplification. mRNA, once isolated, was amplified by in vitro transcription. TCRdb called the reads again in MiXCR, with one record for every CDR3 protein. This table has approximately 91,000 distinct CDR3 sequences, about 20% appearing once. Time point here: after trial treatment. Treatment given: LDRT plus nivolumab, ipilimumab, low-dose cyclophosphamide and aspirin (RACIN trial). All of the donors were given nivolumab, ipilimumab, aspirin, low-dose cyclophosphamide and low-dose radiotherapy as part of RACIN, a single-arm trial. The sequence was obtained from a female donor with ovarian cancer. The sample here was PBMCs, taken after low-dose radiotherapy plus immunotherapy.

CDR3 in amino acids: CASSLRREGPRNEQYF. In DNA, the CDR3 is TGTGCCAGCAGTTTAAGGCGGGAGGGCCCTCGGAATGAGCAGTACTTC. The chain is built from TRBV12-3 or TRBV12-4 and TRBJ2-5; 9 nucleotides align to TRBD2. The CDR3 loop spans 16 amino acids. Germline trimming cut 2 bases from V and 11 bases from J; bases unmatched to any gene: 15.